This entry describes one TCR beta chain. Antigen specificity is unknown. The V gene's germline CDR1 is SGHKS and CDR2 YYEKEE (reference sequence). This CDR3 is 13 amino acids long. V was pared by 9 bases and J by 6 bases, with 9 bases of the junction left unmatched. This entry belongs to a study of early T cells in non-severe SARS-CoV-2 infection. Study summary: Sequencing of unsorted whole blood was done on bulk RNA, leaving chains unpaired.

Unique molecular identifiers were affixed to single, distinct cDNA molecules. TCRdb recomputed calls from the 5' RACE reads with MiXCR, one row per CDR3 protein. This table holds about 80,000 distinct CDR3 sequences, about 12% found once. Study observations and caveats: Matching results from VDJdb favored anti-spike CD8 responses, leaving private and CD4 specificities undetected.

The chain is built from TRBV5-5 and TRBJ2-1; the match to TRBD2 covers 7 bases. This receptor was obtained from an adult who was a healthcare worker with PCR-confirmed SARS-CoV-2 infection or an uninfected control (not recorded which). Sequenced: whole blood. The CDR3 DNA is TGTGCCACTTCAGCGGGGATGGGCAATGAGCAGTTCTTC. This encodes CATSAGMGNEQFF. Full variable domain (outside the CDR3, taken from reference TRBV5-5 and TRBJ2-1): DAGVTQSPTHLIKTRGQQVTLRCSPISGHKSVSWYQQVLGQGPQFIFQYYEKEERGRGNFPDRFSARQFPNYSSELNVNALLLGDSALYLCATSAGMGNEQFFGPGTRLTVL.